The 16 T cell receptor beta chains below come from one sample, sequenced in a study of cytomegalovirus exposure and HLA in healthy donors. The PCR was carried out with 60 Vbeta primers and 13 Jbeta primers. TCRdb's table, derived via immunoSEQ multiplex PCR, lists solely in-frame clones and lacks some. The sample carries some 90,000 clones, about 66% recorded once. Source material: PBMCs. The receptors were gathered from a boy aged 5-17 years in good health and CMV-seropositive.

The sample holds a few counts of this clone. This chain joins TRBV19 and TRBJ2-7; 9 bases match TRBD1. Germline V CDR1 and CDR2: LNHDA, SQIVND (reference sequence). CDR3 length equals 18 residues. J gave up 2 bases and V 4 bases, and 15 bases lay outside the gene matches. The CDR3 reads CASSTNLQGAGIAYEQYF. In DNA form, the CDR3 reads TGTGCCAGTAGTACCAACTTACAGGGGGCTGGAATAGCCTACGAGCAGTACTTC.

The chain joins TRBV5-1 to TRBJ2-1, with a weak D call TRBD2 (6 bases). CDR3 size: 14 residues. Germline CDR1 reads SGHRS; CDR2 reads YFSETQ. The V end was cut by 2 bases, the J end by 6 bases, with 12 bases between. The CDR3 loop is CASSFSLAVNEQFF. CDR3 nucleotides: TGCGCCAGCAGCTTCTCGTTAGCGGTCAATGAGCAGTTCTTC.

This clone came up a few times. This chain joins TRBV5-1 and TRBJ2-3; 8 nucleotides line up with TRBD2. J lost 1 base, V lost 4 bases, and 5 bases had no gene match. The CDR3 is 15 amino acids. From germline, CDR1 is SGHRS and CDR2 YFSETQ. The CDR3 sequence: CASSGGLGGTDTQYF. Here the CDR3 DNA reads TGCGCCAGCAGCGGGGGACTAGGGGGCACAGATACGCAGTATTTT.

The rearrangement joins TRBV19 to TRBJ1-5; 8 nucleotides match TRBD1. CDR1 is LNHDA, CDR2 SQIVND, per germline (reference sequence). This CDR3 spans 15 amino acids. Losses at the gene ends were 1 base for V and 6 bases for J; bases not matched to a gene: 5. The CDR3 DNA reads TGTGCCAGTAGTATAGTAAGGACAGGGCTTCAGCCCCAGCATTTT. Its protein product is CASSIVRTGLQPQHF.

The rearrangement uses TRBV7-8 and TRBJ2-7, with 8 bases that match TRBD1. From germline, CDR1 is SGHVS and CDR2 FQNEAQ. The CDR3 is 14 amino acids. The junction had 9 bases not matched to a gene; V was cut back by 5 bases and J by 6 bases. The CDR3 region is CASSPRTGPAEQYF. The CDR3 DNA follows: TGTGCCAGCAGCCCGAGGACAGGGCCCGCCGAGCAGTACTTC.

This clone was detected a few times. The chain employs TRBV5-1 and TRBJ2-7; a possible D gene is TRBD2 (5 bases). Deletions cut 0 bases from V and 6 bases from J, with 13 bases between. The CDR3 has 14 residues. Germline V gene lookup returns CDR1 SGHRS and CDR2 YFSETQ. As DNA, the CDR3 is TGCGCCAGCAGCTTGGGACCTAGCTCGGGCGAGCAGTACTTC. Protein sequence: CASSLGPSSGEQYF.

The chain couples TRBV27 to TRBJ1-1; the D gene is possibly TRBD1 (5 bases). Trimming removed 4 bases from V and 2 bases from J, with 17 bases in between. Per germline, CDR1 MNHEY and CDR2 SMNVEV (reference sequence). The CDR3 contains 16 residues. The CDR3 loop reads CASSSGRLGTNTEAFF. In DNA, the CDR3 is TGTGCCAGCAGTTCCGGACGTTTAGGGACTAACACTGAAGCTTTCTTT.

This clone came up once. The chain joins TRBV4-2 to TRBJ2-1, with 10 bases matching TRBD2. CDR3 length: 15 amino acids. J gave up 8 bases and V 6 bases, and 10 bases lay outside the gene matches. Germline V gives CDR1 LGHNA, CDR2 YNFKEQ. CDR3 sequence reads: CASRESGRAGDEQFF. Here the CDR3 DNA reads TGTGCCAGCAGGGAAAGCGGGAGGGCCGGGGATGAGCAGTTCTTC.

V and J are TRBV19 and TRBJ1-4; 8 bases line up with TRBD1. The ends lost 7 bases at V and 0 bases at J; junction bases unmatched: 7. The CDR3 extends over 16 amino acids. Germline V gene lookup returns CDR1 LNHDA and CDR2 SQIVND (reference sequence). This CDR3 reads CASNDRGGATNEKLFF. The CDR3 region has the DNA TGTGCCAGTAACGACAGGGGAGGGGCAACTAATGAAAAACTGTTTTTT.

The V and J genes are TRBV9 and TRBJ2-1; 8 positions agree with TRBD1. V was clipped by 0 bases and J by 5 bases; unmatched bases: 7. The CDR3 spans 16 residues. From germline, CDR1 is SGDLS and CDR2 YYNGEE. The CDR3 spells CASSVGRGRWDNEQFF. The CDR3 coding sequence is TGTGCCAGCAGCGTAGGCAGGGGGCGATGGGACAATGAGCAGTTCTTC.

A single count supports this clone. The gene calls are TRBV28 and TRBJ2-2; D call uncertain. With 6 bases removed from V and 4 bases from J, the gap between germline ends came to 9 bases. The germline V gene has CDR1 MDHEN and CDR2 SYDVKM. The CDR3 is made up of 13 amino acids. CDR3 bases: TGTGCCAGCAGAGCTCACGGCACCGGGGAGCTGTTTTTT. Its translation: CASRAHGTGELFF.

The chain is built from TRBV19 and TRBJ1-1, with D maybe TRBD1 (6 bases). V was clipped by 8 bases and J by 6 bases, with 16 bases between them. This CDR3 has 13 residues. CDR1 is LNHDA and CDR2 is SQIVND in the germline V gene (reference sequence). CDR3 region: CASSATGWAEAFF. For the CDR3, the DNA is TGTGCCAGTTCTGCCACAGGGTGGGCTGAAGCTTTCTTT.

This CDR3 is CASSPLGQGPYEQYF. The CDR3 bases are TGTGCCAGCAGCCCCTTGGGACAGGGACCCTACGAGCAGTACTTC. The V call is TRBV27, the J call TRBJ2-7; the match to TRBD1 covers 9 bases. CDR3 length equals 15 residues. The V and J ends lost 6 bases and 2 bases, in that order; junction bases with no gene match: 8. Per the germline V gene, CDR1 is MNHEY and CDR2 is SMNVEV (reference sequence).

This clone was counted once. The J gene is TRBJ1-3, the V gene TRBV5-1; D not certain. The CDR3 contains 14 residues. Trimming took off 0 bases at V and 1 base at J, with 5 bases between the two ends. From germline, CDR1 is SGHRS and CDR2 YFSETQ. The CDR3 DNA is TGCGCCAGCAGCTTGGGTGTATCTGGAAACACCATATATTTT. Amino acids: CASSLGVSGNTIYF.

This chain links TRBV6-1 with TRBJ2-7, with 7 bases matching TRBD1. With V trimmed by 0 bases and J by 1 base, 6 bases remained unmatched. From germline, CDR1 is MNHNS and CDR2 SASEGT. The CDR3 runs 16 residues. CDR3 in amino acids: CASSEAGGRGSYEQYF. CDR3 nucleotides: TGTGCCAGCAGTGAAGCTGGAGGCAGGGGGTCCTACGAGCAGTACTTC.

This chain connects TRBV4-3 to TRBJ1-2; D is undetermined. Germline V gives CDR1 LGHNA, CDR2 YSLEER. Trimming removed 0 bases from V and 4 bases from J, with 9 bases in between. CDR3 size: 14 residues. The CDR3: CASSQEIFGYGYTF. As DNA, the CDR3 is TGCGCCAGCAGCCAAGAAATCTTCGGCTATGGCTACACCTTC.